Below are 10 T cell receptor beta chains sequenced from a single sample in a study of blood T cell repertoires in COVID-19. Profiling relied on immunoSEQ multiplex PCR, and the TCRdb table lists in-frame clones only, not all of them. Of about 150,000 clones listed, 88% are singletons. Specimen: peripheral blood. Receptors were obtained from an older woman with acute or convalescent COVID-19.

V is TRBV6-6 and J is TRBJ2-7, with 11 bases fitting TRBD1. V was clipped by 7 bases and J by 6 bases; unmatched bases: 8. This CDR3 contains 14 residues. Germline V gene data show CDR1 as MNHNY and CDR2 as SVGAGI (reference sequence). The DNA for the CDR3 is TGTGCCAGCACCCGAGCCGGGACAGGGGGCGAGCAGTACTTC. Residues: CASTRAGTGGEQYF.

The genes are TRBV19 and TRBJ2-3; 10 nucleotides align to TRBD2. In germline, CDR1 is LNHDA, CDR2 SQIVND (reference sequence). The V segment lost 6 bases and the J segment 4 bases; nucleotides outside the gene matches: 7. CDR3 length: 15 amino acids. The chain's CDR3 is CASSLLAGDADTQYF. In nucleotides, the CDR3 is TGTGCCAGTAGCCTCCTAGCGGGGGACGCAGATACGCAGTATTTT. Using reference TRBV19 and TRBJ2-3 for the parts outside the CDR3, the full variable domain is DGGITQSPKYLFRKEGQNVTLSCEQNLNHDAMYWYRQDPGQGLRLIYYSQIVNDFQKGDIAEGYSVSREKKESFPLTVTSAQKNPTAFYLCASSLLAGDADTQYFGPGTRLTVL.

The rearrangement uses TRBV7-2 and TRBJ1-1, with TRBD1 matching over 9 bases. With 5 bases clipped from V and 0 bases from J, the junction kept 7 bases outside the gene matches. The germline V gene encodes CDR1 SGHTA and CDR2 FQGNSA. This CDR3 is 16 amino acids long. CDR3 residues: CASSQGQGGMNTEAFF. CDR3 DNA sequence: TGTGCCAGCAGCCAGGGACAGGGCGGCATGAACACTGAAGCTTTCTTT.

V usage is TRBV4-1 and J usage is TRBJ1-3, with no clear D. V dropped 0 bases and J dropped 3 bases, with 9 bases sitting between them. CDR3 length: 15 residues. Looked up from germline, CDR1 is MGHRA and CDR2 is YSYEKL. The CDR3 region is CASSQDVSRGNTIYF. In DNA form, the CDR3 reads TGCGCCAGCAGCCAAGATGTGTCTCGTGGAAACACCATATATTTT.

V gene TRBV9 combines with J gene TRBJ1-1; possibly TRBD1 for D (6 bases). CDR3 size: 15 residues. V was trimmed by 0 bases and J by 0 bases, leaving 9 bases between them. The germline gives CDR1 SGDLS, CDR2 YYNGEE. For the CDR3, the DNA is TGTGCCAGCAGCGTAGGGTCAGGGGTGAACACTGAAGCTTTCTTT. This codes for CASSVGSGVNTEAFF. Using reference TRBV9 and TRBJ1-1 for the parts outside the CDR3, the full variable domain is DSGVTQTPKHLITATGQRVTLRCSPRSGDLSVYWYQQSLDQGLQFLIQYYNGEERAKGNILERFSAQQFPDLHSELNLSSLELGDSALYFCASSVGSGVNTEAFFGQGTRLTVV.

The V call is TRBV4-2, the J call TRBJ2-2, with D uncertain. This CDR3 spans 17 amino acids. Germline V lookup: CDR1 LGHNA, CDR2 YNFKEQ. The ends were cut back, 8 bases at V and 2 bases at J, with 21 bases in the middle. CDR3 amino acids: CASYPQPSAVNTGELFF. CDR3 nucleotides: TGTGCCAGCTACCCTCAGCCCAGCGCCGTCAACACCGGGGAGCTGTTTTTT.

The rearrangement uses TRBV19 and TRBJ1-1, with a possible D match to TRBD1 (6 bases). Trimming pared 3 bases from V and 5 bases from J, leaving 7 bases between. The CDR3 extends over 12 amino acids. CDR1 LNHDA and CDR2 SQIVND come from the germline V gene (reference sequence). CDR3 loop: CASSIRGTEAFF. The DNA for the CDR3 is TGTGCCAGTAGTATCAGGGGAACTGAAGCTTTCTTT.

J is TRBJ2-1 and V is TRBV29-1; 11 positions match TRBD2. The CDR3 spans 13 residues. Germline values: CDR1 SQVTM, CDR2 ANQGSEA. The trim removed 7 bases at V and 8 bases at J, leaving 7 bases unmatched. The CDR3 DNA sequence: TGCAGCGCCCGACCGACTAGCGGGGATGAGCAGTTCTTC. Encoded protein: CSARPTSGDEQFF.

This clone has a handful of counts. The rearrangement joins TRBV3-1 (or the pseudogene TRBV3-2) to TRBJ1-6; 7 positions agree with TRBD1. Germline V lookup: CDR1 LGHDT, CDR2 YNNKEL (reference sequence). This CDR3 contains 14 residues. V shed 0 bases, J shed 13 bases, and the junction held 6 bases outside the gene matches. The CDR3 region is CASSQDSQGSPLHF. The CDR3 DNA follows: TGTGCCAGCAGCCAAGACTCACAGGGGAGCCCCCTCCACTTT.

The rearrangement joins TRBV6-5 to TRBJ1-1; a weak D match, TRBD1 (6 bases). Trimming removed 4 bases at V and 3 bases at J, with 12 bases between. This CDR3 region has 14 residues. Germline CDR1 is MNHEY and CDR2 is SVGAGI. The DNA of the CDR3 is TGTGCCAGCAGTTCCCGGGGGGCTTACACTGAAGCTTTCTTT. Its translation is CASSSRGAYTEAFF.